Listed below are T cell receptor beta chains from one sample, sequenced in a study of human T cells and chemical hapten exposure. TCRdb used MiXCR to reprocess the RACE reads, holding one entry per CDR3 protein. Of about 80,000 distinct CDR3 sequences listed, 14% were seen once; the top ten hold roughly 4.5%. The starting material was whole blood, obtained in connection with sensitization to the hapten diphenylcyclopropenone (DPC). The source of these receptors is a woman in her fifties or sixties with alopecia areata. Some clones in this sample may be carry-over from other donors' samples. The CDR3 runs from the conserved cysteine through the conserved F or W. A D gene is named only where the DNA matches it firmly. For some rows the clone size is stated as once, few or many, or as a class when expanded; others skip it.

v_gene,j_gene,d_gene,abundance,CDR3nt,CDR3aa
TRBV19,TRBJ2-2,-,many,TGTGCCAGTAGTATCTCGTCAGAGAACACCGGGGAGCTGTTTTTT,CASSISSENTGELFF
TRBV9,TRBJ2-5,-,few,TGTGCCAGCAGCGTAGCTGGCAGGGTCACGGAGACCCAGTACTTC,CASSVAGRVTETQYF
TRBV20-1,TRBJ2-3,-,-,TGCAGTGCTCTTACAAACACAGATACGCAGTATTTT,CSALTNTDTQYF
TRBV20-1,TRBJ2-1,-,few,TGCAGTGCTAGAGGGCCCCGCGGCGGTGAGCAGTTCTTC,CSARGPRGGEQFF
TRBV29-1,TRBJ2-7,-,few,TGCAGCGCCTCTAGAAGCGGAAACTACGAGCAGTACTTC,CSASRSGNYEQYF
TRBV10-3,TRBJ2-2,-,-,TGTGCCATCAGTGAGCGTCCAACAGACGGGGAGCTGTTTTTT,CAISERPTDGELFF
TRBV11-2,TRBJ2-7,TRBD1,-,TGTGCCAGCAGCTCCCCGGGACAGACGAGCTACGAGCAGTACTTC,CASSSPGQTSYEQYF
TRBV12-3/TRBV12-4,TRBJ2-2,TRBD1,few,TGTGCCAGCAGTTTCGGGACAGGGAACACCGGGGAGCTGTTTTTT,CASSFGTGNTGELFF
TRBV28,TRBJ1-6,-,few,TGTGCCAGCAGGCGGCGTTCACCCCTCCACTTT,CASRRRSPLHF
TRBV2,TRBJ2-1,TRBD2,few,TGTGCCAGCACCGGGACTAGCGGGAGAGTAAGCTACAATGAGCAGTTCTTC,CASTGTSGRVSYNEQFF
TRBV12-3/TRBV12-4,TRBJ2-1,TRBD2,-,TGTGCCAGCAGTCGTAGCGGGAGAGGTGACAATGAGCAGTTCTTC,CASSRSGRGDNEQFF
TRBV7-9,TRBJ2-5,-,few,TGTGCCAGCAGCCCAGACGGACAAGAGACCCAGTACTTC,CASSPDGQETQYF
TRBV3-1,TRBJ2-5,-,many,TGTGCCAGCAGCCAGACGTCTACCCTAGGCGAGACCCAGTACTTC,CASSQTSTLGETQYF
TRBV30,TRBJ2-7,-,once,TGTGCCTGGAGGAAACGGGGCAGTCCCCACGAGCAGTACTTC,CAWRKRGSPHEQYF
TRBV28,TRBJ2-1,-,few,TGTGCCAGCAGCAGCCCTGACAGCGACAATGAGCAGTTCTTC,CASSSPDSDNEQFF
TRBV28,TRBJ2-7,-,-,TGTGCCAGCATCGGTGTACGATACGAGCAGTACTTC,CASIGVRYEQYF
TRBV28,TRBJ1-6,-,few,TGTGCCAGCAGTCGCTCCGGGACGAAAGGGAATTCACCCCTCCACTTT,CASSRSGTKGNSPLHF
TRBV18,TRBJ2-5,TRBD2,-,TGTGCCAGCTCACCCCTAGGCTCTAGCGGGAGGCGACAAGAGACCCAGTACTTC,CASSPLGSSGRRQETQYF
TRBV5-6,TRBJ2-5,-,many,TGTGCCAGCAGCTGGGGGGTTTCCGGGACGGGAGTGGAGACCCAGTACTTC,CASSWGVSGTGVETQYF
TRBV5-6,TRBJ2-1,TRBD2,-,TGTGCCAGCAGCTTGGCGACAGCGGGAAGCTACAATGAGCAGTTCTTC,CASSLATAGSYNEQFF
TRBV3-1,TRBJ1-2,TRBD1,many,TGTGCCAGCAGCCCGGGACAGGGACATGGCTACACCTTC,CASSPGQGHGYTF
TRBV20-1,TRBJ2-1,TRBD1,few,TGCAGTGCTAGAGACCCCCGAGGGACAGGGATGTACAATGAGCAGTTCTTC,CSARDPRGTGMYNEQFF
TRBV11-3,TRBJ1-3,-,few,TGTGCCAGCAGCTTAGGATCCCAGACCGCTGGAAACACCATATATTTT,CASSLGSQTAGNTIYF
TRBV6-5,TRBJ2-1,-,-,TGTGCCAGCAGAGATAGCGGAGGCGCGTCCTACAATGAGCAGTTCTTC,CASRDSGGASYNEQFF
TRBV3-1,TRBJ1-1,-,few,TGTGCCAGCAGCCCCGGCTATTCTGTTGAAGCTTTCTTT,CASSPGYSVEAFF
TRBV29-1,TRBJ2-2,-,many,TGCAGCGTTGACCTGGCCCCGAGGACCGGGGAGCTGTTTTTT,CSVDLAPRTGELFF
TRBV20-1,TRBJ2-7,TRBD2,few,TGCAGTGCTAGACGCGGGAGGGACTACTACGAGCAGTACTTC,CSARRGRDYYEQYF
TRBV7-9,TRBJ2-1,-,few,TGTGCCAGCAGCTTACTCCTCGGGGAGGTCCAGTTCTTC,CASSLLLGEVQFF
TRBV7-9,TRBJ2-1,-,-,TGTGCCAGCAGCTTACCGGGGGGCGGCTACAATGAGCAGTTCTTC,CASSLPGGGYNEQFF
TRBV28,TRBJ2-7,-,many,TGTGCCAGCAGTTTGAGATGGTCCTACGAGCAGTACTTC,CASSLRWSYEQYF
TRBV5-6,TRBJ1-6,-,many,TGTGCCAGCATGACCAGGGGTAAATCCTATAATTCACCCCTCCACTTT,CASMTRGKSYNSPLHF
TRBV19,TRBJ2-1,TRBD2,few,TGTGCCAGTACCAGCTGGACTAGCGGTGTGGATGAGCAGTTCTTC,CASTSWTSGVDEQFF
TRBV18,TRBJ1-1,-,-,TGTGCCAGCTCACCAGTTTCGGAGATTAACACTGAAGCTTTCTTT,CASSPVSEINTEAFF
TRBV5-1,TRBJ1-4,-,-,TGCGCCAGCAGCTTAACGGGACGGCATAATGAAAAACTGTTTTTT,CASSLTGRHNEKLFF
TRBV18,TRBJ1-1,-,-,TGTGCCAGCTCACAGGGGGGCCAAAACACTGAAGCTTTCTTT,CASSQGGQNTEAFF
TRBV19,TRBJ2-7,-,many,TGTGCCAGTAGTATATCCGGCAGGGGACACGAGCAGTACTTC,CASSISGRGHEQYF
TRBV20-1,TRBJ2-3,-,-,TGCAGTGTCCTGGGGAAAACAGATACGCAGTATTTT,CSVLGKTDTQYF
TRBV11-1,TRBJ2-5,-,few,TGTGCCAGCAGCGCCTTGACTTCCCAAGAGACCCAGTACTTC,CASSALTSQETQYF
TRBV12-5,TRBJ1-5,-,-,TGTGCTAGTGCGGGTTTTGGGGGCAATCAGCCCCAGCATTTT,CASAGFGGNQPQHF
TRBV6-5,TRBJ2-1,-,-,TGTGCCAGCAGCCGACCCCTCCCTAGTAATGAGCAGTTCTTC,CASSRPLPSNEQFF
TRBV7-9,TRBJ2-1,-,-,TGTGCCAGCAGCTTAGTTGTAAGCGAGCAGTTCTTC,CASSLVVSEQFF
TRBV9,TRBJ2-1,-,few,TGTGCCAGCAGCGCTAGCTATGAGCAGTTCTTC,CASSASYEQFF
TRBV29-1,TRBJ1-1,-,few,TGCAGCGTTGCTTCTGGGGGAGCGAACACTGAAGCTTTCTTT,CSVASGGANTEAFF
TRBV28,TRBJ2-1,-,few,TGTGCCACCCGGCGGGGGCGGAATGAGCAGTTCTTC,CATRRGRNEQFF
TRBV12-3/TRBV12-4,TRBJ2-6,TRBD1,-,TGTGCCAGCAGTCCAGGGACAGGGCAGTCTGGGGCCAACGTCCTGACTTTC,CASSPGTGQSGANVLTF
TRBV7-2,TRBJ2-4,TRBD2,medium-sized,TGTGCCAGCAGCATCTCTAGCGGACTAGCCAAAAACATTCAGTACTTC,CASSISSGLAKNIQYF
TRBV7-8,TRBJ1-1,-,few,TGTGCCAGCAGCTTAGCTCCAGGGTACATCACTGAAGCTTTCTTT,CASSLAPGYITEAFF
TRBV7-9,TRBJ2-1,TRBD2,-,TGTGCCAGCAGCTTCGGATTGGTGGTAGCGGGAGAGATCTACAATGAGCAGTTCTTC,CASSFGLVVAGEIYNEQFF
TRBV2,TRBJ1-1,-,-,TGTGCCAGCAGTGACCCTATGAACACTGAAGCTTTCTTT,CASSDPMNTEAFF
TRBV9,TRBJ2-1,-,few,TGTGCCAGCAGCGTAGCTCTAGGGGAGCAGTTCTTC,CASSVALGEQFF
TRBV18,TRBJ2-3,-,few,TGTGCCAGCTCGCCTGCACAGGGACGAACAGATACGCAGTATTTT,CASSPAQGRTDTQYF
TRBV7-2,TRBJ2-1,-,many,TGTGCCAGCAGCGATTCCCATGAGCAGTTCTTC,CASSDSHEQFF
TRBV6-1,TRBJ2-4,-,few,TGTGCCAGCAGTGCTGAGGGTAGCAAAAACATTCAGTACTTC,CASSAEGSKNIQYF